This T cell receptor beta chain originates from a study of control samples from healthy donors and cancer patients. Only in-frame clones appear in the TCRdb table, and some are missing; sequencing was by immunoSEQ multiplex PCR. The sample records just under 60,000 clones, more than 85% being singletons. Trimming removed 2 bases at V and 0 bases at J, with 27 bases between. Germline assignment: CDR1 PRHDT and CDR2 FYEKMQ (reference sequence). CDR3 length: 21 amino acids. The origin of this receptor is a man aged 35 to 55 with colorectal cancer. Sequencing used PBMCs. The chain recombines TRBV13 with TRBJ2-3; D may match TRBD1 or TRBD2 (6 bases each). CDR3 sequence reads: CASSLRSLVTGAPKSTDTQYF. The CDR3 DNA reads TGTGCCAGCAGCTTAAGATCCTTGGTGACGGGGGCTCCCAAGAGCACAGATACGCAGTATTTT.